These 20 T cell receptor beta chains share one sample of origin, sequenced in a study of tissue T cells after allogeneic stem cell transplantation. Sequencing was performed with immunoSEQ multiplex PCR; in TCRdb, only in-frame clones are kept and a portion is missing. The table includes just over 25,000 clones, about 90% detected once. The sample here was blood, taken before transplantation. All receptors derive from a male donor at least 60 years old who later had graft-versus-host disease after an allogeneic stem cell transplant.

This chain joins TRBV28 and TRBJ1-2; perhaps TRBD1 as D (5 bases). The length of the CDR3 is 12 residues. From germline, CDR1 is MDHEN and CDR2 SYDVKM. V dropped 5 bases and J dropped 4 bases, with 8 bases sitting between them. In DNA, the CDR3 is TGTGCCAGCAGTCTTACAGGCTATGGCTACACCTTC. Its translation: CASSLTGYGYTF.

The V gene is TRBV5-6, the J gene TRBJ2-4; a weak D match, TRBD2 (6 bases). V lost 4 bases, J lost 6 bases, and 17 bases lay in between. The CDR3 is made up of 15 amino acids. Germline CDR1 SGHDT, CDR2 YYEEEE. The CDR3: CASSTSSGSRNIQYF. DNA of the CDR3: TGTGCCAGCAGCACCTCCTCCGGGAGCAGAAACATTCAGTACTTC.

The chain has TRBV19 and TRBJ2-3; 9 nucleotides align to TRBD2. CDR1 and CDR2 from the germline V gene are LNHDA and SQIVND (reference sequence). This CDR3 has 15 amino acids. V trimming: 5 bases; J trimming: 1 base; junction bases outside the gene matches: 4. The CDR3 nucleotides are TGTGCCAGTAGTGCCAGCGGGGGGCGCACAGATACGCAGTATTTT. It encodes CASSASGGRTDTQYF.

This sequence joins TRBV3-1 (or the pseudogene TRBV3-2) and TRBJ1-6; D is unclear. V was clipped by 4 bases and J by 10 bases, with 14 bases between them. This CDR3 contains 14 residues. Per germline, CDR1 LGHDT and CDR2 YNNKEL (reference sequence). CDR3 DNA: TGTGCCAGCAGCCCCGAGAATCGACGGTCACCCCTCCACTTT. This gives the protein CASSPENRRSPLHF.

The V call is TRBV7-3, the J call TRBJ2-1; D may be TRBD2 (6 bases). The germline gives CDR1 SGHTA, CDR2 FQGTGA. V lost 5 bases and J lost 5, with 16 bases in between. This CDR3 comprises 15 residues. The CDR3 bases are TGTGCCAGCAGCGCTCCGGGACTTCATCACAATGAGCAGTTCTTC. Its translation: CASSAPGLHHNEQFF.

The table lists this clone with a few counts. This chain links TRBV25-1 with TRBJ2-5; maybe TRBD2 (5 bases). The ends were cut back, 3 bases at V and 5 bases at J, with 16 bases in the middle. CDR1 and CDR2 from the germline V gene are MGHDK and SYGVNS. This CDR3 spans 15 amino acids. The CDR3, as DNA: TGTGCCAGCAGTGACCGGACGGGAAAATGGGAGACCCAGTACTTC. It is translated as CASSDRTGKWETQYF. The variable domain in full, completed from reference TRBV25-1 and TRBJ2-5, reads EADIYQTPRYLVIGTGKKITLECSQTMGHDKMYWYQQDPGMELHLIHYSYGVNSTEKGDLSSESTVSRIRTEHFPLTLESARPSHTSQYLCASSDRTGKWETQYFGPGTRLLVL.

The chain couples TRBV6-2 or TRBV6-3 to TRBJ1-2; the D gene is possibly TRBD1 (5 bases). Germline-derived CDR1 and CDR2 are MNHEY and SVGEGT. Trimming pared 4 bases from V and 8 bases from J, leaving 20 bases between. The CDR3 is 15 amino acids. The CDR3 protein is CASSWHLREERGYTF. The CDR3 DNA reads TGTGCCAGCAGTTGGCACCTCAGGGAAGAGAGAGGCTACACCTTC.

The chain combines TRBV9 with TRBJ1-1; perhaps TRBD1 as D (5 bases). V was cut by 4 bases and J by 2 bases, with 12 bases left in between. CDR1 is SGDLS and CDR2 is YYNGEE in the germline V gene. The CDR3 contains 14 residues. The CDR3 region has the DNA TGTGCCAGCAGCTCCATGACAGTAAACACTGAAGCTTTCTTT. This encodes CASSSMTVNTEAFF.

This chain links TRBV5-6 with TRBJ2-7, with 9 bases identical to TRBD2. J lost 2 bases, V lost 5 bases, and 5 bases had no gene match. The germline gives CDR1 SGHDT, CDR2 YYEEEE. The length of the CDR3 is 14 residues. This chain's CDR3 is CASRSLAGTYEQYF. The CDR3 coding sequence is TGTGCCAGCAGATCTCTAGCGGGGACCTACGAGCAGTACTTC.

In its sample, this clone was seen a few times. The chain carries TRBV12-5 and TRBJ1-2; weak D call: TRBD1 (5 bases). V was clipped by 4 bases and J by 3 bases, with 6 bases between them. CDR1 is LGHNT, CDR2 FRNRAP, per germline. The CDR3 is made up of 12 amino acids. CDR3 bases: TGTGCTAGTGGTTGGGGGGACTATGGCTACACCTTC. Encoded protein: CASGWGDYGYTF.

The chain uses TRBV5-1 and TRBJ2-1; D is ambiguous. The V end was cut by 6 bases, the J end by 6 bases, with 19 bases between. The CDR3 extends over 15 amino acids. Germline assignment: CDR1 SGHRS and CDR2 YFSETQ. CDR3 residues: CASNDVLGRGNEQFF. The DNA for the CDR3 is TGCGCCAGCAACGACGTTTTAGGACGCGGCAATGAGCAGTTCTTC.

The chain is built from TRBV4-2 and TRBJ1-4; a possible D gene is TRBD1 (6 bases). V was shortened by 2 bases and J by 6 bases, with 10 bases between the two germline ends. Germline CDR1 and CDR2: LGHNA and YNFKEQ. This CDR3 comprises 14 residues. Here the CDR3 DNA reads TGTGCCAGCAGCCAACAGCGGACAGATGAAAAACTGTTTTTT. It translates to CASSQQRTDEKLFF.

This chain uses TRBV28 with TRBJ1-1, with a possible D match to TRBD1 (5 bases). This CDR3 spans 13 amino acids. CDR1 MDHEN and CDR2 SYDVKM come from the germline V gene. Trimming shortened V by 5 bases and J by 3 bases, and 10 bases separated the two germline ends. CDR3 in amino acids: CASSQGWDTEAFF. The CDR3 DNA reads as TGTGCCAGCAGTCAGGGTTGGGACACTGAAGCTTTCTTT.

J is TRBJ2-5 and V is TRBV5-1, with TRBD2 as a possible D gene (6 bases). The CDR3 sequence is 16 residues long. V shed 0 bases and J shed 5 bases, with 17 bases lying between them. Looked up from germline, CDR1 is SGHRS and CDR2 is YFSETQ. Here the CDR3 DNA reads TGCGCCAGCAGCTTGGCCGGGGGATCGGTACAGGAGACCCAGTACTTC. This translates into CASSLAGGSVQETQYF. Together with reference TRBV5-1 and TRBJ2-5, the CDR3 gives the full variable domain: KAGVTQTPRYLIKTRGQQVTLSCSPISGHRSVSWYQQTPGQGLQFLFEYFSETQRNKGNFPGRFSGRQFSNSRSEMNVSTLELGDSALYLCASSLAGGSVQETQYFGPGTRLLVL.

The chain couples TRBV6-5 to TRBJ1-2, with D hard to call. Trimming took 0 bases from V and 8 from J, leaving 7 bases between them. The CDR3 is made up of 12 amino acids. Germline-derived CDR1 and CDR2 are MNHEY and SVGAGI. The CDR3 DNA reads as TGTGCCAGCAGTTACTCGCACGGGGGCTACACCTTC. It encodes CASSYSHGGYTF.

This chain joins TRBV19 and TRBJ1-3; no definite D call. V was clipped by 0 bases and J by 0 bases, with 6 bases between them. The CDR3 is 15 residues long. The V gene's germline CDR1 is LNHDA and CDR2 SQIVND (reference sequence). This CDR3 reads CASSIEGISGNTIYF. The CDR3 bases are TGTGCCAGTAGTATAGAGGGGATCTCTGGAAACACCATATATTTT.

To note about this clone: One end of the junction does not line up with germline, which may come from a read error. The J gene is TRBJ1-2, the V gene TRBV20-1, with 11 nucleotides matching TRBD1. CDR3 size: 11 residues. In germline, CDR1 is DFQATT, CDR2 SNEGSKA (reference sequence). CDR3 DNA sequence: TGCAGTGCTAGAGGAACGGGACAGGGGGTCTTC. It yields the protein CSARGTGQGVF.

The rearrangement joins TRBV9 to TRBJ2-1, with 9 bases fitting TRBD2. Per the germline V gene, CDR1 is SGDLS and CDR2 is YYNGEE. CDR3 length: 15 residues. J lost 4 bases, V lost 0 bases, and 2 bases had no gene match. The CDR3 loop is CASSVGSGGYNEQFF. The CDR3 bases are TGTGCCAGCAGCGTAGGAAGCGGGGGGTACAATGAGCAGTTCTTC.

The rearrangement joins TRBV6-1 to TRBJ1-2; D unresolved. The CDR3 sequence is 13 residues long. Germline assignment: CDR1 MNHNS and CDR2 SASEGT. Trimming stripped 1 base from V and 6 bases from J, with 9 bases between. The chain's CDR3 is CASSEGGWDGYTF. DNA of the CDR3: TGTGCCAGCAGTGAAGGAGGGTGGGATGGCTACACCTTC.

This clone was seen just once. V usage is TRBV3-1 (or the pseudogene TRBV3-2) and J usage is TRBJ1-4; no clear D. Germline V gene data show CDR1 as LGHDT and CDR2 as YNNKEL (reference sequence). Trimming cost V 4 bases and J 8 bases, with 8 bases left between them. This CDR3 has 12 amino acids. CDR3 amino acids: CASSRTGEKLFF. The CDR3 coding sequence is TGTGCCAGCAGCCGGACCGGGGAAAAACTGTTTTTT.